Each of the 14 T cell receptor beta chains below was sequenced from the same sample in a study of blood T cell repertoires in COVID-19. Some clones are missing from TCRdb's copy, which holds only in-frame ones; the method was immunoSEQ multiplex PCR. The sample lists about 90,000 clones, about 80% occurring once. Input material: peripheral blood. The source is a woman in her 70s with acute or convalescent COVID-19.

The CDR3 sequence: CASSLGVTGELFF. Here the CDR3 DNA reads TGTGCCAGCAGTCTAGGGGTAACCGGGGAGCTGTTTTTT. V gene TRBV12-1 combines with J gene TRBJ2-2; TRBD1, the table's D call, was not compared with the DNA. TRBV12-1 is flagged as a pseudogene. The CDR3 length is 13 residues.

V and J are TRBV9 and TRBJ1-3, with D possibly being TRBD1 (6 bases). Germline CDR1 reads SGDLS; CDR2 reads YYNGEE. CDR3 length equals 16 residues. V shed 4 bases and J shed 0 bases, with 14 bases lying between them. As DNA, the CDR3 is TGTGCCAGCAGCCGGCAAACAGGGCTCTCTGGAAACACCATATATTTT. Encoded protein: CASSRQTGLSGNTIYF.

This clone has a handful of counts. The rearrangement joins TRBV11-3 to TRBJ2-1, with TRBD1 identical over 9 bases. CDR1 SGHNT and CDR2 YENEEA come from the germline V gene. The CDR3 contains 14 residues. The V segment lost 4 bases and the J segment 6 bases; nucleotides outside the gene matches: 4. DNA of the CDR3: TGTGCCAGCAGCTGGGACAGGGTCGTCAATGAGCAGTTCTTC. This gives the protein CASSWDRVVNEQFF.

Written as DNA, the CDR3 is TGTGCCAGCTCGGGACAGGGCTATGGCTACACCTTC. Amino acids: CASSGQGYGYTF. V gene TRBV18 combines with J gene TRBJ1-2; 9 nucleotides agree with TRBD1. CDR3 size: 12 residues. Germline V gene lookup returns CDR1 KGHSH and CDR2 LQKENI. Losses at the gene ends were 6 bases for V and 4 bases for J; bases not matched to a gene: 0.

The CDR3 reads CASRTGGYGYTF. The CDR3 nucleotides read TGTGCCAGCCGTACAGGGGGCTATGGCTACACCTTC. The genes are TRBV19 and TRBJ1-2, with 8 bases fitting TRBD1. The CDR3 is made up of 12 amino acids. V was clipped by 9 bases and J by 4 bases; unmatched bases: 4. The germline V gene encodes CDR1 LNHDA and CDR2 SQIVND (reference sequence).

This clone was detected only once. This sequence joins TRBV9 and TRBJ1-1; D remains unclear. CDR1 SGDLS and CDR2 YYNGEE come from the germline V gene. Trimming took off 1 base at V and 3 bases at J, with 7 bases between the two ends. The CDR3 sequence is 13 residues long. For the CDR3, the DNA is TGTGCCAGCAGCGTATTGCCAGACACTGAAGCTTTCTTT. This gives the protein CASSVLPDTEAFF.

This clone came up once. The chain has TRBV28 and TRBJ2-7, with TRBD1 matching over 8 bases. Germline lookup yields CDR1 MDHEN and CDR2 SYDVKM. J was trimmed by 6 bases and V by 1 base; bases with no gene match: 8. CDR3 length equals 15 residues. The CDR3 region is CASSLLVRGLGEQYF. Here the CDR3 DNA reads TGTGCCAGCAGTTTATTGGTCAGGGGGCTTGGCGAGCAGTACTTC.

The chain recombines TRBV12-3 or TRBV12-4 with TRBJ2-2; D not resolved. The CDR3 is 11 amino acids. With 8 bases removed from V and 6 bases from J, the gap between germline ends came to 7 bases. The CDR3 protein is CASGGPGELFF. The CDR3, as DNA: TGTGCCAGCGGTGGGCCCGGGGAGCTGTTTTTT.

The chain is built from TRBV30 and TRBJ2-2; 8 bases map to TRBD2. Trimming removed 1 base from V and 3 bases from J; junction bases left unmatched: 10. From germline, CDR1 is GTSNPN and CDR2 SVGIG (reference sequence). This CDR3 contains 17 residues. CDR3 region: CAWSDSGINYYTGELFF. The CDR3 DNA reads TGTGCCTGGAGTGATAGCGGGATCAATTATTACACCGGGGAGCTGTTTTTT.

V is TRBV7-9 and J is TRBJ2-5, with 10 positions matching TRBD1. The CDR3 contains 15 residues. Germline trimming cut 0 bases from V and 3 bases from J; bases unmatched to any gene: 1. CDR1 SEHNR and CDR2 FQNEAQ come from the germline V gene (reference sequence). The CDR3 sequence is CASSLAGTGEETQYF. The CDR3 DNA reads TGTGCCAGCAGCTTAGCGGGGACAGGGGAAGAGACCCAGTACTTC.

This clone was observed a few times. This chain connects TRBV29-1 to TRBJ2-3, with 7 bases aligning to TRBD2. CDR1 is SQVTM and CDR2 is ANQGSEA in the germline V gene. The CDR3 is 14 residues long. With V trimmed by 4 bases and J by 0 bases, 4 bases remained unmatched. The CDR3 DNA reads TGCAGCGTTGTAGTGGGGGGGAGCACAGATACGCAGTATTTT. It specifies CSVVVGGSTDTQYF.

J is TRBJ1-2 and V is TRBV29-1, with D possibly matching TRBD1 (5 bases). V gave up 3 bases and J gave up 1 base, with 9 bases separating them. The CDR3 contains 13 residues. Germline V lookup: CDR1 SQVTM, CDR2 ANQGSEA. In DNA, the CDR3 is TGCAGCGTTGAGACAGAGGATAACTATGGCTACACCTTC. This sequence encodes CSVETEDNYGYTF.

V gene TRBV7-9 combines with J gene TRBJ2-7; 9 bases are shared with TRBD1. Germline V gene lookup returns CDR1 SEHNR and CDR2 FQNEAQ (reference sequence). There are 16 residues in the CDR3. Unmatched junction bases numbered 6, after V lost 0 bases and J lost 3 bases. CDR3 region: CASSLALGDRVYEQYF. DNA of the CDR3: TGTGCCAGCAGCTTAGCGCTGGGGGACAGGGTCTACGAGCAGTACTTC.

This sequence joins TRBV5-4 and TRBJ2-1; D possibly corresponds to TRBD1 (5 bases). Germline assignment: CDR1 SGHNT and CDR2 YYREEE (reference sequence). This CDR3 spans 15 amino acids. Trimming stripped 4 bases from V and 2 bases from J, with 13 bases between. In DNA, the CDR3 is TGTGCCAGCAGCCCGGACATGGCCCCCTACAATGAGCAGTTCTTC. It yields the protein CASSPDMAPYNEQFF. Combining the CDR3 with reference TRBV5-4 and TRBJ2-1 gives the whole variable domain ETGVTQSPTHLIKTRGQQVTLRCSSQSGHNTVSWYQQALGQGPQFIFQYYREEENGRGNFPPRFSGLQFPNYSSELNVNALELDDSALYLCASSPDMAPYNEQFFGPGTRLTVL.